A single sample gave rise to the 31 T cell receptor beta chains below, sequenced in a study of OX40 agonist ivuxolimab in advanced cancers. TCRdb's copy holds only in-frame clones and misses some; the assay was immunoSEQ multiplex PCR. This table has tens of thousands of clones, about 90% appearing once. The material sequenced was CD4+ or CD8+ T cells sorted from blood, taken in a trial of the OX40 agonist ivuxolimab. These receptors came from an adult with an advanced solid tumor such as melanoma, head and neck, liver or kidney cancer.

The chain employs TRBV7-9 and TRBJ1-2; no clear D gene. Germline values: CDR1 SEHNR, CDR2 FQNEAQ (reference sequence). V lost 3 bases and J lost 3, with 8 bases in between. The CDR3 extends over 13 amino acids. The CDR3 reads CASSFQDHYGYTF. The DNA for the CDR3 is TGTGCCAGCAGCTTCCAGGACCACTATGGCTACACCTTC.

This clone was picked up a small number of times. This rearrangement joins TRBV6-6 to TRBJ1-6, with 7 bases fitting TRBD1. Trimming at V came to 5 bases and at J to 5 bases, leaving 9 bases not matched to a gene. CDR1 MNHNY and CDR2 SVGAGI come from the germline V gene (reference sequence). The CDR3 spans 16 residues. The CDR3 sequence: CASSPTGSTNNSPLHF. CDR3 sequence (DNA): TGTGCCAGCAGTCCGACAGGGAGCACCAATAATTCACCCCTCCACTTT.

The CDR3 protein is CASSLQGAGNQPQHF. In DNA form, the CDR3 reads TGTGCCAGCAGCTTGCAGGGGGCCGGCAATCAGCCCCAGCATTTT. The chain has TRBV7-2 and TRBJ1-5, with 8 nucleotides matching TRBD1. Germline V gene lookup returns CDR1 SGHTA and CDR2 FQGNSA. The V and J ends lost 3 bases and 2 bases, in that order; junction bases with no gene match: 3. The CDR3 totals 15 residues.

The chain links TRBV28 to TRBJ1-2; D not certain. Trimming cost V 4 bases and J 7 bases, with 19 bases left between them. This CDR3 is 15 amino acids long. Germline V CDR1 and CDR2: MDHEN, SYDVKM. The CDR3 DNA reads TGTGCCAGCAGTTCTGCCTCCTTTTCTTGGAGTGGCTACACCTTC. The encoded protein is CASSSASFSWSGYTF.

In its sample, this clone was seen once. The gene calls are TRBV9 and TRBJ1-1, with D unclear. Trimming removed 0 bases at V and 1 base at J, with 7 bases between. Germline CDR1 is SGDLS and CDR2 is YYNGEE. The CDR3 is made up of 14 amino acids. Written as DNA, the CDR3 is TGTGCCAGCAGCGTAGGCGAACAGAACACTGAAGCTTTCTTT. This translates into CASSVGEQNTEAFF.

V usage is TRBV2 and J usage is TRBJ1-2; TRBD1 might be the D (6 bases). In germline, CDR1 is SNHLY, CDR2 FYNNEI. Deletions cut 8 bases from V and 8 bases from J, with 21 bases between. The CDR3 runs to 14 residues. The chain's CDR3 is CASLRSAGEGGYTF. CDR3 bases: TGTGCCAGCTTGAGGTCGGCAGGGGAAGGCGGCTACACCTTC.

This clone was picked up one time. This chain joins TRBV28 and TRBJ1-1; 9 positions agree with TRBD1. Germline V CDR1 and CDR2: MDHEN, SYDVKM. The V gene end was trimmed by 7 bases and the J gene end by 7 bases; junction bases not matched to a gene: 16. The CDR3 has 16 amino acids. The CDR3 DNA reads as TGTGCCAGCACTAACGCGGGGGACAGGGCTCCTAATGAAGCTTTCTTT. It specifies CASTNAGDRAPNEAFF.

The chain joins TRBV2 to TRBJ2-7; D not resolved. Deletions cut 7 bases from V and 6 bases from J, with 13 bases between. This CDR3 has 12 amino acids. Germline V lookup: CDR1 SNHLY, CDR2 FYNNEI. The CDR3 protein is CASTGNSFEQYV. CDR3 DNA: TGTGCCAGCACCGGAAACAGCTTCGAGCAGTACGTC.

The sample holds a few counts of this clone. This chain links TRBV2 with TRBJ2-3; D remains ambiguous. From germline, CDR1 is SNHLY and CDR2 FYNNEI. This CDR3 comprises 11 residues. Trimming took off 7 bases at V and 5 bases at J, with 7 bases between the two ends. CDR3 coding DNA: TGTGCCAGCACAACGCAAGATACGCAGTATTTT. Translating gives CASTTQDTQYF.

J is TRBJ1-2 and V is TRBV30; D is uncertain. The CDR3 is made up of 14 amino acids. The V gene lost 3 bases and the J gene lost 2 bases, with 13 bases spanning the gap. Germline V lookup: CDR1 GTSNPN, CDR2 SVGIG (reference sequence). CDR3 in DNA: TGTGCCTGGAGCGGGGAGGACCGAAACTATGGCTACACCTTC. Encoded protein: CAWSGEDRNYGYTF.

CDR3 sequence reads: CASSLDQGFNTEAFF. The CDR3 region has the DNA TGCGCCAGCAGCCTAGACCAGGGGTTTAACACTGAAGCTTTCTTT. The chain uses TRBV5-1 and TRBJ1-1, with D tentatively TRBD1 (6 bases). The CDR3 spans 15 residues. Between the trimmed V and J ends, which lost 4 bases and 2 bases, there was a span of 15 bases. Germline CDR1 reads SGHRS; CDR2 reads YFSETQ.

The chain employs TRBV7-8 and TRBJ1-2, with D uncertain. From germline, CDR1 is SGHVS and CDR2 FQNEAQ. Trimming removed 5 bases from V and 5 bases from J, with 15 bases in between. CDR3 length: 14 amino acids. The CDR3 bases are TGTGCCAGCAGCCCGAAGGGAGGGAGTTATGGCTACACCTTC. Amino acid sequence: CASSPKGGSYGYTF.

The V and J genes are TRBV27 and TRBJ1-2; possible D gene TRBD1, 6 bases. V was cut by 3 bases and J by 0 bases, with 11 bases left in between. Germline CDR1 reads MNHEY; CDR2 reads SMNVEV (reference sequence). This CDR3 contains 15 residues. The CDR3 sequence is CASSFIGGANYGYTF. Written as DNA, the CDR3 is TGTGCCAGCAGTTTCATAGGGGGAGCTAACTATGGCTACACCTTC.

The DNA of the CDR3 is TGTGCCAGCAGCATTTACAGGGCAACTAATGAAAAACTGTTTTTT. This translates into CASSIYRATNEKLFF. The chain links TRBV7-2 to TRBJ1-4; a possible D gene is TRBD1 (6 bases). CDR3 length equals 15 residues. Between the trimmed V and J ends, which lost 5 bases and 0 bases, there was a span of 10 bases. Per germline, CDR1 SGHTA and CDR2 FQGNSA.

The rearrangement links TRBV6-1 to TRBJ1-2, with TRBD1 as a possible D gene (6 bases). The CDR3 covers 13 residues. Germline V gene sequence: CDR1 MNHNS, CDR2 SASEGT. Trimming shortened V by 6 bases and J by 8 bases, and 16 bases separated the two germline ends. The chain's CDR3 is CASSLDSKKGYTF. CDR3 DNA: TGTGCCAGCAGCTTGGACAGTAAGAAGGGCTACACCTTC.

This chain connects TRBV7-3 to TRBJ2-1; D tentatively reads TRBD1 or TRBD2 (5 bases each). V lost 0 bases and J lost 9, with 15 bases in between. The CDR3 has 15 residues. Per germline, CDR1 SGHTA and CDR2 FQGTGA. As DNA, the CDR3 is TGTGCCAGCAGCTTAACGGGACGGGGTATGGCTGAGCAGTTCTTC. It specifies CASSLTGRGMAEQFF.

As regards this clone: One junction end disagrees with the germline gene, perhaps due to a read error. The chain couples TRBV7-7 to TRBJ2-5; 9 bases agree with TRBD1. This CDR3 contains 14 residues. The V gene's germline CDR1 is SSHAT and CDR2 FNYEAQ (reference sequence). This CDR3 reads CASSPGQGLETQYF. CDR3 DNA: TGTGCTAGCAGCCCGGGACAGGGTTTGGAGACCCAGTACTTC.

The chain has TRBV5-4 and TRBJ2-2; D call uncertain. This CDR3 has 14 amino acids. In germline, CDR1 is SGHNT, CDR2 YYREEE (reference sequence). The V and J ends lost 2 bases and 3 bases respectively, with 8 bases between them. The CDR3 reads CASSFGHDTGELFF. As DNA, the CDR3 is TGTGCCAGCAGCTTCGGGCATGACACCGGGGAGCTGTTTTTT. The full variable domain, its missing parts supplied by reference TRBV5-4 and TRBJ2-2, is ETGVTQSPTHLIKTRGQQVTLRCSSQSGHNTVSWYQQALGQGPQFIFQYYREEENGRGNFPPRFSGLQFPNYSSELNVNALELDDSALYLCASSFGHDTGELFFGEGSRLTVL.

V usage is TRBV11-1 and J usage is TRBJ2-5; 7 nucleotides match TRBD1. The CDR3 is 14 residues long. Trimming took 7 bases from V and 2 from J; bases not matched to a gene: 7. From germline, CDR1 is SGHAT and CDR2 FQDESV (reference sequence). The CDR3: CASTLGTVQETQYF. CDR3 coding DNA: TGTGCCAGCACCCTGGGGACAGTTCAAGAGACCCAGTACTTC.

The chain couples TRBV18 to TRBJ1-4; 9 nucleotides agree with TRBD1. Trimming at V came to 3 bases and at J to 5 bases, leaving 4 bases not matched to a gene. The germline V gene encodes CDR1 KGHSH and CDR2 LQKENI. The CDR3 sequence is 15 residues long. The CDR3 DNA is TGTGCCAGCTCACCCAGGACAGGGGAAAATGAAAAACTGTTTTTT. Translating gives CASSPRTGENEKLFF.

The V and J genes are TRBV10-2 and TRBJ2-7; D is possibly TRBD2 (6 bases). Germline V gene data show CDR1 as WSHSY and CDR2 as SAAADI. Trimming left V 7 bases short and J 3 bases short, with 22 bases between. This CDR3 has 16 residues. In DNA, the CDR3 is TGCGCCAGCACCCGGACCCTTACCGGGGGAATCTACGAGCAGTACTTC. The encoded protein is CASTRTLTGGIYEQYF.

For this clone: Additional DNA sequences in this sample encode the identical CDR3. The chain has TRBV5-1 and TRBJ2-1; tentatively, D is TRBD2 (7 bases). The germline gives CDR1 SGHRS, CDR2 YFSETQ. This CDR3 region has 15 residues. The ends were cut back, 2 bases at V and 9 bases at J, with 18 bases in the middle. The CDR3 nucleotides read TGCGCCAGCAGCTTACTGGCGGGGGCACCCGGTGAGCAGTTCTTC. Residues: CASSLLAGAPGEQFF.

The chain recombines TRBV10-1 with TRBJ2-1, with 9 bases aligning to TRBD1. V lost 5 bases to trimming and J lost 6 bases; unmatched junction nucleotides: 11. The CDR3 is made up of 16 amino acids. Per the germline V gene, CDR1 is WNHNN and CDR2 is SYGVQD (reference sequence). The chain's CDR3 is CASSYDGTGPPNEQFF. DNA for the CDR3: TGCGCCAGCAGTTACGATGGGACAGGGCCCCCCAATGAGCAGTTCTTC.

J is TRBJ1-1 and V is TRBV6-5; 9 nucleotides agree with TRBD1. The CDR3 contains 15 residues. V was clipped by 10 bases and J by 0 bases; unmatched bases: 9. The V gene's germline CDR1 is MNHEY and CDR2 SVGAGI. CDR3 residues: CATAGQGYMNTEAFF. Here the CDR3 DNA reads TGTGCCACCGCGGGACAGGGTTACATGAACACTGAAGCTTTCTTT.

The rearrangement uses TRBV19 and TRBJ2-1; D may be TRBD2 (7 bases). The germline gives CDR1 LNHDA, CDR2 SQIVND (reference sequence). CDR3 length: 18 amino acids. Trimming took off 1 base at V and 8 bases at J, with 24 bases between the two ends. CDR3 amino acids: CASSIVGSAGAPSDEQFF. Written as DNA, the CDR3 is TGTGCCAGTAGTATAGTGGGCAGTGCGGGGGCGCCGAGCGATGAGCAGTTCTTC.

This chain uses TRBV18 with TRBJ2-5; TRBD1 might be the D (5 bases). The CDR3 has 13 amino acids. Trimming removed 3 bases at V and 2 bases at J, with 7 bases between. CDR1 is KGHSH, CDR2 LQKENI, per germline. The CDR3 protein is CASSPGRQETQYF. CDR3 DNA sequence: TGTGCCAGCTCACCGGGGCGGCAAGAGACCCAGTACTTC. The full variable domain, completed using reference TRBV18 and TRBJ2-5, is NAGVMQNPRHLVRRRGQEARLRCSPMKGHSHVYWYRQLPEEGLKFMVYLQKENIIDESGMPKERFSAEFPKEGPSILRIQQVVRGDSAAYFCASSPGRQETQYFGPGTRLLVL.

The CDR3 DNA sequence: TGTGCCAGCAGCTTTAGATATTCCACAGATACGCAGTATTTT. It is translated as CASSFRYSTDTQYF. J is TRBJ2-3 and V is TRBV7-6, with D hard to call. The CDR3 has 14 amino acids. Per germline, CDR1 SGHVS and CDR2 FNYEAQ. Deletions cut 3 bases from V and 2 bases from J, with 9 bases between.

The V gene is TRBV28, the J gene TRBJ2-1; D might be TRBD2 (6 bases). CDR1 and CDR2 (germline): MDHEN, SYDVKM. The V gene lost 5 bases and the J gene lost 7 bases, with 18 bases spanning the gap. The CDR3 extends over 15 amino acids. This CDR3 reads CASSLPVGGVNEQFF. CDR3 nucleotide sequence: TGTGCCAGCAGTCTCCCGGTGGGGGGAGTGAATGAGCAGTTCTTC. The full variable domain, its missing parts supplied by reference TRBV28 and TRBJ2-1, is DVKVTQSSRYLVKRTGEKVFLECVQDMDHENMFWYRQDPGLGLRLIYFSYDVKMKEKGDIPEGYSVSREKKERFSLILESASTNQTSMYLCASSLPVGGVNEQFFGPGTRLTVL.

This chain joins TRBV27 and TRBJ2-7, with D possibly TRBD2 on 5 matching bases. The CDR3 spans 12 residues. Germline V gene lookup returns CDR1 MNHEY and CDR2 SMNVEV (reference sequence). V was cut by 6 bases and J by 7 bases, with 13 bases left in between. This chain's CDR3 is CASSRVGGEQYV. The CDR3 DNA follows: TGTGCCAGCAGCCGTGTGGGCGGGGAGCAGTACGTC.

This CDR3 is CASSPQPGRNTGELFF. The CDR3 DNA is TGTGCCAGCTCACCTCAACCGGGACGGAACACCGGGGAGCTGTTTTTT. The V gene is TRBV18, the J gene TRBJ2-2; either TRBD1 or TRBD2 may supply D (5 bases each). CDR3 size: 16 residues. Germline lookup yields CDR1 KGHSH and CDR2 LQKENI. Trimming shortened V by 3 bases and J by 1 base, and 12 bases separated the two germline ends.

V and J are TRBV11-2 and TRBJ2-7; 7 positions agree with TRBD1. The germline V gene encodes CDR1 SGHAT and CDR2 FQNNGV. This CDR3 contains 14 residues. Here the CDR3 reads CANSLRQGAYGQYV. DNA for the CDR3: TGTGCCAACAGCTTACGACAGGGCGCCTACGGGCAGTACGTC.